This T cell receptor (beta chain) was found in a study of regulatory T cells in long-lasting Graves disease. This clonotype was detected only a few times. Time point here: newly diagnosed GD, antithyroid drugs for less than 3 months. PBMC RNA was the source of the TCR library. Construction of the TCR beta libraries employed iRepertoire HTBI primers in conjunction with Arm-PCR of CDR3 regions. TCRdb re-called the multiplex PCR reads through MiXCR, storing one row per CDR3 protein. The sample holds approximately 400,000 distinct CDR3 sequences, under 15% seen once. The data were also submitted as part of a second study, on T cells in Graves' hyperthyroidism and ophthalmopathy. Per that study: Blood shared most expanded thyroid clonotypes above 0.001.

The source of this sequence is a woman aged 25 to 39 with Graves disease. Sample: peripheral blood mononuclear cells (PBMCs), taken at new diagnosis, from a patient treated with antithyroid drugs.

In DNA form, the CDR3 reads TGCGCCAGCAGCTTGGACAGGTCCTATGGCTACACCTTC. It codes for CASSLDRSYGYTF. The chain couples TRBV5-1 to TRBJ1-2; possibly TRBD1 for D (5 bases). The germline gives CDR1 SGHRS, CDR2 YFSETQ. The ends were cut back, 0 bases at V and 4 bases at J, with 7 bases in the middle. CDR3 length: 13 amino acids.